The sequence of this TCR beta chain was determined in a study of blood T cell repertoires in COVID-19. Study as a whole: PBMCs, B-cell-depleted T cells, or T cells were the source of the cDNA or gDNA that made up the material.

Original methodology: Amplified reference gene primers provided the basis for estimating nucleated cell counts. The method was immunoSEQ multiplex PCR; TCRdb's version includes in-frame clones alone and lacks a portion of them. V and J calls and clone size are as listed in that table; D and trimming were resolved from the DNA. The sample includes 450,000 to 500,000 clones, about nine tenths seen only once; the top ten take roughly 0.7%. Donors were grouped by their self-reported clinical history. All recovered Cohort 3 donors got two negative PCRs, got clearance, or saw symptom resolution. V was clipped by 0 bases and J by 0 bases, with 11 bases between them. The germline V gene encodes CDR1 GTSNPN and CDR2 SVGIG (reference sequence). The CDR3 length is 15 residues.

The chain carries TRBV30 and TRBJ2-5; D uncertain. This clonotype was obtained from a young woman who had recovered from COVID-19. Material for sequencing was PBMCs or T cells enriched from blood (not recorded which). CDR3 residues: CAWSVPLNYQETQYF. Written as DNA, the CDR3 is TGTGCCTGGAGTGTACCGCTAAACTACCAAGAGACCCAGTACTTC.